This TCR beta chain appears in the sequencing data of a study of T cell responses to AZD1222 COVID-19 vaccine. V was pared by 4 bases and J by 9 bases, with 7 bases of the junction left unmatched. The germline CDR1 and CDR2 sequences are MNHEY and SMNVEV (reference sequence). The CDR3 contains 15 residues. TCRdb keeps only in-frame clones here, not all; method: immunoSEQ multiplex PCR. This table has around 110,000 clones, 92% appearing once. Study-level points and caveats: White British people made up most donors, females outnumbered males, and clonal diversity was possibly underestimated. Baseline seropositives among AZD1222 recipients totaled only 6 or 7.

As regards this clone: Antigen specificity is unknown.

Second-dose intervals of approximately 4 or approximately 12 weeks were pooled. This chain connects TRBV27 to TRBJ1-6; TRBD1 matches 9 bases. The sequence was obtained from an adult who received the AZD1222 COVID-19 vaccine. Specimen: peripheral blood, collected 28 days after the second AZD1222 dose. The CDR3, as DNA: TGTGCCAGCAGTTCCTACGGGACAGGGTTTTCACCCCTCCACTTT. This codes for CASSSYGTGFSPLHF.